In this sample, the clone carrying this T cell receptor beta chain turned up a few times. These data come from a study of blood T cell repertoires in COVID-19. Original analysis: Estimation of nucleated cell counts was performed using reference gene primer amplification. Clones were read by immunoSEQ multiplex PCR, and TCRdb kept only the in-frame ones, dropping some. The DNA was the basis for D and trimming; V, J and clone size are from that table. The data contain tens of thousands of clones, roughly four fifths of them singletons. The CDR3 covers 13 residues. Germline CDR1 is SGHTA and CDR2 is FQGNSA. Trimming took 11 bases from V and 2 from J, leaving 13 bases between them.

This receptor was identified in a woman between 55 and 75 years old with acute or convalescent COVID-19. Source material: peripheral blood. The V call is TRBV7-2, the J call TRBJ1-3; D unclear. CDR3 DNA sequence: TGTGCCTCCTCGGAGCGTCCTGGAAACACCATATATTTT. This translates into CASSERPGNTIYF.